These 30 T cell receptor beta chains came from one sample sequenced in a study of cytomegalovirus exposure and HLA in healthy donors. The PCR ran on 60 Vbeta and 13 Jbeta primers. Sequencing was performed with immunoSEQ multiplex PCR; in TCRdb, only in-frame clones are kept and a portion is missing. The data hold 250,000 to 350,000 clones, with roughly 89% observed a single time. The sample taken for sequencing was PBMCs. These receptor sequences come from a man in his forties in good health and CMV-seropositive.

The rearrangement uses TRBV7-2 and TRBJ2-5, with TRBD1 identical over 7 bases. This CDR3 is 17 amino acids long. In germline, CDR1 is SGHTA, CDR2 FQGNSA. V was pared by 1 base and J by 5 bases, with 13 bases of the junction left unmatched. The CDR3, as DNA: TGTGCCAGCAGCTTAGTGGGACAGCAAGTGTTCGGGGAGACCCAGTACTTC. It encodes CASSLVGQQVFGETQYF.

This sequence joins TRBV7-9 and TRBJ2-7; 8 nucleotides match TRBD2. The CDR3 contains 16 residues. Trimming cost V 4 bases and J 2 bases; bases outside gene matches: 10. Germline-derived CDR1 and CDR2 are SEHNR and FQNEAQ (reference sequence). The CDR3 DNA reads as TGTGCCAGCAGCTCCCCCCGCGGGAGGCTCCCCTACGAGCAGTACTTC. Translated, it gives CASSSPRGRLPYEQYF.

This clone has only one observation. The genes are TRBV27 and TRBJ2-7; TRBD2 aligns across 7 bases. CDR3 size: 13 residues. Germline-derived CDR1 and CDR2 are MNHEY and SMNVEV (reference sequence). Unmatched junction bases numbered 5, after V lost 7 bases and J lost 2 bases. The CDR3 spells CASNRAGTYEQYF. CDR3 bases: TGTGCCAGCAACCGAGCGGGGACCTACGAGCAGTACTTC.

The chain couples TRBV5-1 to TRBJ2-5, with 9 bases lining up with TRBD2. Trimming removed 4 bases from V and 0 bases from J; junction bases left unmatched: 7. CDR1 is SGHRS and CDR2 is YFSETQ in the germline V gene. The CDR3 is made up of 16 amino acids. In nucleotides, the CDR3 is TGCGCCAGCAGCATTTCGCTAGCGGGAAACCAAGAGACCCAGTACTTC. Encoded protein: CASSISLAGNQETQYF.

This sequence joins TRBV6-6 and TRBJ2-3, with TRBD2 identical over 11 bases. V shed 6 bases, J shed 6 bases, and the junction held 8 bases outside the gene matches. This CDR3 comprises 15 residues. Germline V lookup: CDR1 MNHNY, CDR2 SVGAGI (reference sequence). CDR3 sequence reads: CASRPTSGSVDTQYF. As DNA, the CDR3 is TGTGCCAGCAGACCCACTAGCGGGAGTGTGGATACGCAGTATTTT.

The rearrangement joins TRBV29-1 to TRBJ1-3, with 7 bases identical to TRBD1. The J segment lost 0 bases and the V segment lost 1 base, leaving 0 bases of the junction unmatched. Germline V CDR1 and CDR2: SQVTM, ANQGSEA. The length of the CDR3 is 14 residues. This CDR3 is CSVEGQGSGNTIYF. The DNA of the CDR3 is TGCAGCGTTGAAGGACAGGGCTCTGGAAACACCATATATTTT.

This rearrangement joins TRBV5-6 to TRBJ1-1; D might be TRBD1 (5 bases). The CDR3 extends over 15 amino acids. V dropped 1 base and J dropped 6 bases, with 16 bases sitting between them. Germline CDR1 SGHDT, CDR2 YYEEEE. CDR3 coding DNA: TGTGCCAGCAGCTTGATTGGTTCAGGGTCTGCTGAAGCTTTCTTT. This translates into CASSLIGSGSAEAFF. Together with reference TRBV5-6 and TRBJ1-1, the CDR3 gives the full variable domain: DAGVTQSPTHLIKTRGQQVTLRCSPKSGHDTVSWYQQALGQGPQFIFQYYEEEERQRGNFPDRFSGHQFPNYSSELNVNALLLGDSALYLCASSLIGSGSAEAFFGQGTRLTVV.

This chain uses TRBV2 with TRBJ2-7; no definite D call. The CDR3 runs to 16 residues. V was clipped by 2 bases and J by 0 bases, with 14 bases between them. The germline CDR1 and CDR2 sequences are SNHLY and FYNNEI. CDR3: CASSERILLSSYEQYF. The DNA for the CDR3 is TGTGCCAGCAGTGAAAGAATACTGCTGAGCTCCTACGAGCAGTACTTC. The variable domain in full, with the rest retrieved from reference TRBV2 and TRBJ2-7, is EPEVTQTPSHQVTQMGQEVILRCVPISNHLYFYWYRQILGQKVEFLVSFYNNEISEKSEIFDDQFSVERPDGSNFTLKIRSTKLEDSAMYFCASSERILLSSYEQYFGPGTRLTVT.

The V gene is TRBV28, the J gene TRBJ1-2; D gene unclear. Trimming removed 6 bases from V and 5 bases from J, with 13 bases in between. CDR3 size: 13 residues. Germline assignment: CDR1 MDHEN and CDR2 SYDVKM. This CDR3 is CASSYQRPYGYTF. For the CDR3, the DNA is TGTGCCAGCAGCTATCAGCGTCCTTATGGCTACACCTTC.

A single count supports this clone. The V and J genes are TRBV27 and TRBJ2-1; perhaps TRBD2 as D (6 bases). The V gene lost 3 bases and the J gene lost 0 bases, with 12 bases spanning the gap. This CDR3 has 16 residues. Germline CDR1 reads MNHEY; CDR2 reads SMNVEV (reference sequence). The CDR3 bases are TGTGCCAGCAGTTTGGTAGCGGAGAGCTCCTACAATGAGCAGTTCTTC. Its translation: CASSLVAESSYNEQFF.

This chain joins TRBV28 and TRBJ2-1; maybe TRBD2 (6 bases). The V and J ends lost 6 bases and 3 bases respectively, with 12 bases between them. Per germline, CDR1 MDHEN and CDR2 SYDVKM. The length of the CDR3 is 14 residues. In DNA, the CDR3 is TGTGCCAGCAGAGGGACTGCGAGCTACAATGAGCAGTTCTTC. Amino acid sequence: CASRGTASYNEQFF.

This clone was recorded once. This CDR3 reads CASSGQGLANEKLFF. CDR3 nucleotide sequence: TGTGCCAGCAGTGGACAGGGTTTGGCTAATGAAAAACTGTTTTTT. The chain employs TRBV2 and TRBJ1-4; 7 bases fit TRBD1. The trim removed 4 bases at V and 3 bases at J, leaving 5 bases unmatched. Germline V CDR1 and CDR2: SNHLY, FYNNEI. CDR3 length equals 15 residues.

V is TRBV29-1 and J is TRBJ1-1; TRBD1 matches at 7 bases. This CDR3 contains 12 residues. Trimming cost V 6 bases and J 9 bases; bases outside gene matches: 10. CDR1 is SQVTM and CDR2 is ANQGSEA in the germline V gene. The CDR3 sequence: CSVGQDSQQAFF. CDR3 DNA sequence: TGCAGCGTAGGACAGGACTCGCAGCAAGCTTTCTTT.

A note on this clone: This sample includes further DNA sequences coding for the same CDR3. V gene TRBV7-3 combines with J gene TRBJ2-1; D call uncertain. The CDR3 extends over 15 amino acids. Trimming pared 2 bases from V and 0 bases from J, leaving 8 bases between. Germline lookup yields CDR1 SGHTA and CDR2 FQGTGA. The CDR3 loop is CASSLAASSYNEQFF. CDR3 in DNA: TGTGCCAGCAGCTTAGCGGCTAGCTCCTACAATGAGCAGTTCTTC.

The rearrangement links TRBV7-2 to TRBJ2-1, with 12 positions matching TRBD2. The J segment lost 8 bases and the V segment lost 7 bases, leaving 9 bases of the junction unmatched. Per the germline V gene, CDR1 is SGHTA and CDR2 is FQGNSA. This CDR3 is 15 amino acids long. The CDR3 spells CASTRLASGRDEQFF. DNA for the CDR3: TGTGCCAGCACCCGATTAGCTAGCGGGAGGGATGAGCAGTTCTTC.

This chain uses TRBV18 with TRBJ2-5, with 10 nucleotides matching TRBD1. CDR3 length: 16 amino acids. Trimming cost V 6 bases and J 5 bases; bases outside gene matches: 12. The germline CDR1 and CDR2 sequences are KGHSH and LQKENI. As DNA, the CDR3 is TGTGCCAGCTCCAACTCCTGGGACAGGGGCAGGGAGACCCAGTACTTC. Amino acids: CASSNSWDRGRETQYF.

The chain has TRBV28 and TRBJ2-7; 10 positions match TRBD2. The CDR3 totals 15 residues. V shed 2 bases and J 1 base; nucleotides not matched to a gene: 2. Germline V gene data show CDR1 as MDHEN and CDR2 as SYDVKM. The chain's CDR3 is CASSLATSGSYEQYF. Here the CDR3 DNA reads TGTGCCAGCAGTTTAGCGACTAGCGGGTCCTACGAGCAGTACTTC.

The V gene is TRBV6-1, the J gene TRBJ1-6; D might be TRBD1 (6 bases). The CDR3 length is 17 residues. V lost 3 bases, J lost 8 bases, and 20 bases lay in between. CDR1 MNHNS and CDR2 SASEGT come from the germline V gene. The CDR3 region is CASSDPTGTPGDSPLHF. Written as DNA, the CDR3 is TGTGCCAGCAGTGACCCGACAGGCACACCTGGGGATTCACCCCTCCACTTT.

This clone showed up just a few times. This chain links TRBV4-1 with TRBJ1-5; 7 bases align to TRBD1. Trimming cost V 0 bases and J 3 bases; bases outside gene matches: 8. Per the germline V gene, CDR1 is MGHRA and CDR2 is YSYEKL. This CDR3 contains 17 residues. For the CDR3, the DNA is TGCGCCAGCAGCCAAGATCGATCTGGGACAGACAATCAGCCCCAGCATTTT. Protein product: CASSQDRSGTDNQPQHF.

The V and J genes are TRBV6-1 and TRBJ1-2; D gene ambiguous. Germline assignment: CDR1 MNHNS and CDR2 SASEGT. The CDR3 sequence is 15 residues long. Trimming shortened V by 3 bases and J by 4 bases, and 15 bases separated the two germline ends. The CDR3 here is CASSDLLMSGYGYTF. In nucleotides, the CDR3 is TGTGCCAGCAGTGACCTTTTAATGAGCGGCTATGGCTACACCTTC.

This chain uses TRBV9 with TRBJ2-2; 7 bases are shared with TRBD2. The trim removed 1 base at V and 0 bases at J, leaving 6 bases unmatched. Germline CDR1 reads SGDLS; CDR2 reads YYNGEE. The CDR3 contains 17 residues. Written as DNA, the CDR3 is TGTGCCAGCAGCGTATCTAGCGGACCAACGAACACCGGGGAGCTGTTTTTT. This codes for CASSVSSGPTNTGELFF.

The chain is built from TRBV6-5 and TRBJ2-1; 12 bases align to TRBD2. The V gene's germline CDR1 is MNHEY and CDR2 SVGAGI. With V trimmed by 4 bases and J by 6 bases, 7 bases remained unmatched. The CDR3 has 16 amino acids. The CDR3 DNA follows: TGTGCCAGCAGTTCCCCTAGCGGGAGGGGTCTCAATGAGCAGTTCTTC. Translating gives CASSSPSGRGLNEQFF.

The gene calls are TRBV28 and TRBJ2-5, with 13 bases lining up with TRBD2. The V gene's germline CDR1 is MDHEN and CDR2 SYDVKM. The V gene end was trimmed by 5 bases and the J gene end by 5 bases; junction bases not matched to a gene: 8. The CDR3 runs to 16 residues. The CDR3 DNA follows: TGTGCCAGCAGTCAACTAGCGGGAGGGCCACGGGAGACCCAGTACTTC. It translates to CASSQLAGGPRETQYF.

This clone was picked up a small number of times. This sequence joins TRBV28 and TRBJ1-2, with no clear D. Germline CDR1 reads MDHEN; CDR2 reads SYDVKM. V dropped 6 bases and J dropped 2 bases, with 4 bases sitting between them. This CDR3 region has 11 residues. The CDR3 DNA follows: TGTGCCAGCAGACAAAACTATGGCTACACCTTC. This sequence encodes CASRQNYGYTF.

The rearrangement joins TRBV4-2 to TRBJ2-7, with D maybe TRBD2 (6 bases). CDR1 and CDR2 from the germline V gene are LGHNA and YNFKEQ. CDR3 length: 14 residues. V was shortened by 0 bases and J by 6 bases, with 12 bases between the two germline ends. The CDR3 sequence: CASSQETGASEQYF. CDR3 in DNA: TGTGCCAGCAGCCAAGAGACGGGAGCATCCGAGCAGTACTTC.

The chain is built from TRBV7-9 and TRBJ1-1; TRBD1 matches 8 bases. Germline CDR1 SEHNR, CDR2 FQNEAQ (reference sequence). CDR3 length equals 14 residues. J gave up 5 bases and V 5 bases, and 7 bases lay outside the gene matches. CDR3 nucleotides: TGTGCCAGCAGCAGTTCAGGGGGCTTTACTGAAGCTTTCTTT. It specifies CASSSSGGFTEAFF.

V is TRBV28 and J is TRBJ2-5; tentative D call: TRBD2 (6 bases). CDR3 length: 17 amino acids. The V and J ends lost 5 bases and 5 bases respectively, with 24 bases between them. CDR1 is MDHEN and CDR2 is SYDVKM in the germline V gene. The CDR3, as DNA: TGTGCCAGCAGTCCGAGGAGGGTGAGGGCAGAAGCGGAGACCCAGTACTTC. Its protein product is CASSPRRVRAEAETQYF.

In this sample, this clone turned up once. The chain combines TRBV21-1 with TRBJ1-4; the table's D call, TRBD1, has no DNA check behind it. TRBV21-1 represents a pseudogene. CDR3 length equals 16 residues. The CDR3 protein is CASSVPQGADNEKLFF. The CDR3 DNA follows: TGTGCCAGCAGCGTACCACAGGGGGCTGATAATGAAAAACTGTTTTTT.

This rearrangement joins TRBV14 to TRBJ2-1; D is possibly TRBD1 (5 bases). The V gene lost 5 bases and the J gene lost 5 bases, with 10 bases spanning the gap. This CDR3 has 13 residues. Germline CDR1 and CDR2: SGHDN and FVKESK. The CDR3: CASSSDKNNEQFF. CDR3 DNA: TGTGCCAGCAGCTCGGACAAAAACAATGAGCAGTTCTTC.

This clone was seen a few times. The V and J genes are TRBV4-3 and TRBJ2-1; 10 bases line up with TRBD2. Germline CDR1 LGHNA, CDR2 YSLEER. V lost 0 bases and J lost 0; bases outside the gene matches: 8. This CDR3 is 19 amino acids long. The CDR3 nucleotides read TGCGCCAGCAGCCAAGATGGGGCTAGCGGGAGCTCCTCCTACAATGAGCAGTTCTTC. Encoded protein: CASSQDGASGSSSYNEQFF.